These 4 T cell receptor beta chains were all obtained from the same sample, sequenced in a study of T cells after yellow fever vaccination. TCRdb analysed the 5' RACE reads with MiXCR anew, one entry per CDR3 protein. This sample has about 310,000 distinct CDR3 sequences, with 3% to 4.5% found just once. Sequencing was performed on PBMCs, taken on the day of the yellow fever booster vaccination. These receptors were taken from a man aged 18 to 30 who received the YFV17D yellow fever vaccine.

The V and J genes are TRBV4-1 and TRBJ2-7; weak D call: TRBD1 (5 bases). Trimming shortened V by 5 bases and J by 6 bases, and 20 bases separated the two germline ends. The CDR3 covers 15 residues. Germline lookup yields CDR1 MGHRA and CDR2 YSYEKL. The CDR3 here is CASSVQVHPSVEQYV. DNA of the CDR3: TGCGCCAGCAGCGTACAGGTCCACCCCTCTGTCGAGCAGTACGTC.

This clonotype was picked up many times. The chain links TRBV5-6 to TRBJ2-3, with 9 bases aligning to TRBD2. Germline lookup yields CDR1 SGHDT and CDR2 YYEEEE. The ends lost 1 base at V and 6 bases at J; junction bases unmatched: 6. The CDR3 has 15 residues. CDR3 region: CASSLLAGIVDTQYF. The CDR3 DNA reads TGTGCCAGCAGCTTGCTAGCGGGGATTGTGGATACGCAGTATTTT.

This clonotype was detected ten times or more. The DNA of the CDR3 is TGTGCCAGTAACACCCCCGGCGCGGCAGGCTCATCCGAAAAACTGTTTTTT. Translation gives CASNTPGAAGSSEKLFF. The chain couples TRBV19 to TRBJ1-4; the D is unclear. The CDR3 extends over 17 amino acids. In germline, CDR1 is LNHDA, CDR2 SQIVND (reference sequence). Trimming took off 7 bases at V and 8 bases at J, with 26 bases between the two ends.

This clonotype was seen ten or more times. This chain joins TRBV7-9 and TRBJ2-1, with 12 bases fitting TRBD2. Looked up from germline, CDR1 is SEHNR and CDR2 is FQNEAQ (reference sequence). With V trimmed by 5 bases and J by 9 bases, 11 bases remained unmatched. The CDR3 has 16 amino acids. DNA of the CDR3: TGTGCCAGCAGCCCCTTATCTAGCGGGGGGGCCTTTGAGCAGTTCTTC. Translation: CASSPLSSGGAFEQFF.